The T cell receptor (beta chain) described here comes from a study of CD8 T cells in Susac syndrome. Random hexamers were used to reverse transcribe an amount of roughly 0.5 to 1 ug RNA. TCRdb reanalysed the immunoSEQ multiplex PCR reads using MiXCR and keeps one entry per CDR3 protein. The repertoire consists of about 100,000 distinct CDR3 sequences, with approximately 95% occurring once and the leading ten covering roughly 0.29%. This sequence was found in a human donor with Susac syndrome. Material for sequencing was CD8+ T cells from PBMCs.

In DNA form, the CDR3 reads TGTGCCAGCAGCCCCATGGCGGGGTCCGATACGCAGTATTTT. It is translated as CASSPMAGSDTQYF. The chain carries TRBV7-3 and TRBJ2-3, with D tentatively TRBD2 (6 bases). The CDR3 spans 14 residues. V lost 5 bases and J 6 bases, leaving 15 bases between the germline ends. The V gene's germline CDR1 is SGHTA and CDR2 FQGTGA.